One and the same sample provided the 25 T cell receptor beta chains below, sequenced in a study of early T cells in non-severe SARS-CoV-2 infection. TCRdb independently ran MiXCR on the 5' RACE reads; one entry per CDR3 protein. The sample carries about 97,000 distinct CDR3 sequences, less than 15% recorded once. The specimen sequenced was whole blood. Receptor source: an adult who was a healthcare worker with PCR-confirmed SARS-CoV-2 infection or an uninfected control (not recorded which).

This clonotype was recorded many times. The CDR3 here is CASSWREGHTQYF. In DNA form, the CDR3 reads TGTGCCAGCAGCTGGCGGGAGGGACATACGCAGTATTTT. The genes are TRBV6-5 and TRBJ2-3; 9 nucleotides match TRBD2. The CDR3 is 13 residues long. The V gene end was trimmed by 6 bases and the J gene end by 7 bases; junction bases not matched to a gene: 5. The V gene's germline CDR1 is MNHEY and CDR2 SVGAGI.

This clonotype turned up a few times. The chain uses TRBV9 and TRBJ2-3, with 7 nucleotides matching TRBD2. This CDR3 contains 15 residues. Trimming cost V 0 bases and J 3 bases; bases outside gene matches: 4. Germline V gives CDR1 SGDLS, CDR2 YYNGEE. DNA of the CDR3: TGTGCCAGCAGCGTAGGGGCTAGCGGTACAGATACGCAGTATTTT. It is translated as CASSVGASGTDTQYF. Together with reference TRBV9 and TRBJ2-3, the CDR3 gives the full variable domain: DSGVTQTPKHLITATGQRVTLRCSPRSGDLSVYWYQQSLDQGLQFLIQYYNGEERAKGNILERFSAQQFPDLHSELNLSSLELGDSALYFCASSVGASGTDTQYFGPGTRLTVL.

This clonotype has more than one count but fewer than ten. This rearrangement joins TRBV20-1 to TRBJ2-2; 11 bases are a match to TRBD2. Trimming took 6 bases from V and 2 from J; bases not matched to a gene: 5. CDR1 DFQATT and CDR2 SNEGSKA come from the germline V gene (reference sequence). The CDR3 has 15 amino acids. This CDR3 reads CSARTSGGNTGELFF. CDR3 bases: TGCAGTGCGAGAACTAGCGGGGGAAACACCGGGGAGCTGTTTTTT.

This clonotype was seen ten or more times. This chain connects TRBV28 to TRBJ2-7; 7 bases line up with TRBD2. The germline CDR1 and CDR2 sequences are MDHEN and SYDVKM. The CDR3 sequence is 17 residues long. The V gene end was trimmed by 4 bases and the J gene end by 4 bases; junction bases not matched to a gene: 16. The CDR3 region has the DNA TGTGCCAGCAGTTCAAGAGCGGGAAAAGGACGAGAATACGAGCAGTACTTC. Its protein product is CASSSRAGKGREYEQYF. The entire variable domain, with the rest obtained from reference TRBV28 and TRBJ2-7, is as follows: DVKVTQSSRYLVKRTGEKVFLECVQDMDHENMFWYRQDPGLGLRLIYFSYDVKMKEKGDIPEGYSVSREKKERFSLILESASTNQTSMYLCASSSRAGKGREYEQYFGPGTRLTVT.

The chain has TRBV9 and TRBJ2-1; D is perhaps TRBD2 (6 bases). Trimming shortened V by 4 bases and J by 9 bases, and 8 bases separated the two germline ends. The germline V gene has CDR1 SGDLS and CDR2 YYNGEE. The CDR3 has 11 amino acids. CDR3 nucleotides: TGTGCCAGCAGCACCGGGGGTGAGCAGTTCTTC. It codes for CASSTGGEQFF.

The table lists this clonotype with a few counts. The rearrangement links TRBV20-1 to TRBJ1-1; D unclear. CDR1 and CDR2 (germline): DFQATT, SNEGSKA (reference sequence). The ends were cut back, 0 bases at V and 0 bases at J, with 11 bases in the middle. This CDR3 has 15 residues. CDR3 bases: TGCAGTGCTAGAGATCTCCGCGGATTGAACACTGAAGCTTTCTTT. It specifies CSARDLRGLNTEAFF.

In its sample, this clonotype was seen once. CDR3 bases: TGCGCCAGCAGCCAAGGTACACTGTCGGGAGGACGCACCGGGGAGCTGTTTTTT. Translated: CASSQGTLSGGRTGELFF. This sequence joins TRBV4-1 and TRBJ2-2, with 7 bases that match TRBD2. In germline, CDR1 is MGHRA, CDR2 YSYEKL. The length of the CDR3 is 18 residues. V gave up 1 base and J gave up 4 bases; unmatched junction bases: 12.

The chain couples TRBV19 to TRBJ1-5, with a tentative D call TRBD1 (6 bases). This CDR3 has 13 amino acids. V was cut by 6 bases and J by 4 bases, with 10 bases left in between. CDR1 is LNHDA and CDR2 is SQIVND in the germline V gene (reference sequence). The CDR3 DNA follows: TGTGCCAGTAGGGACAGAGAGAATCAGCCCCAGCATTTT. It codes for CASRDRENQPQHF.

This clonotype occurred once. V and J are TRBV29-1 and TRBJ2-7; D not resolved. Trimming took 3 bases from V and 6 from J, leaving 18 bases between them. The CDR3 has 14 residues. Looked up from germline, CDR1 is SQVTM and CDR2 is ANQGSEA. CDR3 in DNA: TGCAGCGTTGACGACTGGACCAGAACCGGCGAGCAGTACTTC. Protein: CSVDDWTRTGEQYF.

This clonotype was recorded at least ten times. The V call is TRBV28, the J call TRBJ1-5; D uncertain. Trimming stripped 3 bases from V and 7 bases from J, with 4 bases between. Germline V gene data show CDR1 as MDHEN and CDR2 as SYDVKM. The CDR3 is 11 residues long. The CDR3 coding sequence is TGTGCCAGCAGTTTCAAGCAGCCCCAGCATTTT. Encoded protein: CASSFKQPQHF.

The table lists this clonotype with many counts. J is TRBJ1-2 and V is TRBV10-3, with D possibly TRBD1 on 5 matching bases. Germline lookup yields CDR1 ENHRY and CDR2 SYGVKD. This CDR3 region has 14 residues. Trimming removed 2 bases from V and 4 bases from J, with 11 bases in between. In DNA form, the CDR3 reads TGTGCCATCAGTGAGGACAGTGCCGCCTATGGCTACACCTTC. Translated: CAISEDSAAYGYTF.

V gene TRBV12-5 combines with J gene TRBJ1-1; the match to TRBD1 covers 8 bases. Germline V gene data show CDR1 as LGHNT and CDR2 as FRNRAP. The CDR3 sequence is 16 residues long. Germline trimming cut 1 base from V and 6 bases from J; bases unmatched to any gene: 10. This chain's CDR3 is CASGLAPGTGQAEAFF. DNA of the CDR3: TGTGCTAGTGGTTTGGCACCCGGGACAGGACAGGCTGAAGCTTTCTTT.

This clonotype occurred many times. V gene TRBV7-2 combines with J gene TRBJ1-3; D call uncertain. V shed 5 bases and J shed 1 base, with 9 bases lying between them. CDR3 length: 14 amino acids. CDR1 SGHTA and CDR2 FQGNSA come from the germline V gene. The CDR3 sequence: CASSLQVSGNTIYF. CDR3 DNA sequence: TGTGCCAGCAGCCTGCAGGTGTCTGGAAACACCATATATTTT.

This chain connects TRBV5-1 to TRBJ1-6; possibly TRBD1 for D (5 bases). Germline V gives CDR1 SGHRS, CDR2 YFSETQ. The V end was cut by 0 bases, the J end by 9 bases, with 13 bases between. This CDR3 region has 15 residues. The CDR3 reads CASSLAGRVSSPLHF. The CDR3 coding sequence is TGCGCCAGCAGCTTGGCCGGCAGGGTCTCTTCACCCCTCCACTTT.

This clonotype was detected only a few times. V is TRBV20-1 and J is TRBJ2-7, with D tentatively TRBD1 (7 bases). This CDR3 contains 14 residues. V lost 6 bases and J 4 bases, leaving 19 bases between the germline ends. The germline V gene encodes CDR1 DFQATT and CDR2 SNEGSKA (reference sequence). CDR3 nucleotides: TGCAGTGCCTCACAGGGTCAGGGGGGATACGAGCAGTACTTC. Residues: CSASQGQGGYEQYF.

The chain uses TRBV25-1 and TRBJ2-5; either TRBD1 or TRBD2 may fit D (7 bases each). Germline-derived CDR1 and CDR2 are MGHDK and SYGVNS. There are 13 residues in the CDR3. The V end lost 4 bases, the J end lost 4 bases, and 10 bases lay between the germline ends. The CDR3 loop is CASSAGGVETQYF. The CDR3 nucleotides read TGTGCCAGCAGTGCAGGGGGGGTAGAGACCCAGTACTTC.

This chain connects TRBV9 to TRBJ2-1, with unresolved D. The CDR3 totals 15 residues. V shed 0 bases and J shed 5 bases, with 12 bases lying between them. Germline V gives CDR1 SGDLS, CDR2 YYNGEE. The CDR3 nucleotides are TGTGCCAGCAGCGTAGGGATCAACTATGACAATGAGCAGTTCTTC. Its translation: CASSVGINYDNEQFF.

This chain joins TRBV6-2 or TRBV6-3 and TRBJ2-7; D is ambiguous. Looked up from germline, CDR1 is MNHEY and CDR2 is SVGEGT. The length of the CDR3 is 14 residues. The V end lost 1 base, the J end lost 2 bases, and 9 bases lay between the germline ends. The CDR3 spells CASSYLEVPYEQYF. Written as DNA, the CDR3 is TGTGCCAGCAGTTACTTAGAAGTGCCCTACGAGCAGTACTTC.

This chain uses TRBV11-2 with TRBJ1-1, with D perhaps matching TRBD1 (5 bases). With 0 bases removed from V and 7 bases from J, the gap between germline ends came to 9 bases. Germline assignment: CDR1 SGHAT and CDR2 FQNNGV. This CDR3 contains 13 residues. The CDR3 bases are TGTGCCAGCAGCTTAGACCTGGGGCATGAAGCTTTCTTT. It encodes CASSLDLGHEAFF.

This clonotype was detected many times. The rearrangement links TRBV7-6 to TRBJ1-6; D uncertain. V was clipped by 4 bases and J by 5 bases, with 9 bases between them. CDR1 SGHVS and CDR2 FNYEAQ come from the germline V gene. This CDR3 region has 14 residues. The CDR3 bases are TGTGCCAGCAGCTCGACAAGGAATAATTCACCCCTCCACTTT. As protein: CASSSTRNNSPLHF.

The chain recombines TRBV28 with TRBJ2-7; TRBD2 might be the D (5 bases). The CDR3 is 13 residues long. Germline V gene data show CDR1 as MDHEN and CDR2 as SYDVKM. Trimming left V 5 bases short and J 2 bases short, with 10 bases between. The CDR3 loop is CASSPGIPYEQYF. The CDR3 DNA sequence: TGTGCCAGCAGTCCCGGGATCCCCTACGAGCAGTACTTC.

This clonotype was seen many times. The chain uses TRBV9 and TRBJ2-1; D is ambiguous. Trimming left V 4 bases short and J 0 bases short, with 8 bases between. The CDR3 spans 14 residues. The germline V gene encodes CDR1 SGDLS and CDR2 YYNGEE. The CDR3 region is CASSPESSYNEQFF. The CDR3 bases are TGTGCCAGCAGCCCCGAGAGCTCCTACAATGAGCAGTTCTTC.

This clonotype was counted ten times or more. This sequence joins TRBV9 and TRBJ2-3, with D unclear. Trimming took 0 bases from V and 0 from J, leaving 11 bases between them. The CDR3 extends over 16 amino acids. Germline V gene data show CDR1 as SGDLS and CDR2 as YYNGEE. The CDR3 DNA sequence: TGTGCCAGCAGCGTAGTATCGGGCGCTAGCACAGATACGCAGTATTTT. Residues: CASSVVSGASTDTQYF.

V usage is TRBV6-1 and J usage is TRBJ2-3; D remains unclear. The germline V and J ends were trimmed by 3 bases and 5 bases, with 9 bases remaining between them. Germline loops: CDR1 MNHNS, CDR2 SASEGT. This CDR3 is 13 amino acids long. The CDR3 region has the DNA TGTGCCAGCAGTGAGGCCTTCAAAGATACGCAGTATTTT. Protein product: CASSEAFKDTQYF.

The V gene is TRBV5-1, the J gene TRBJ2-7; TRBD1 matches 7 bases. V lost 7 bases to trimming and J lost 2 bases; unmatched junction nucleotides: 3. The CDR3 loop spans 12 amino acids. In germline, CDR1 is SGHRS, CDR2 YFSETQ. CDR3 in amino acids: CASRDRAYEQYF. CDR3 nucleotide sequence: TGCGCCAGCCGGGACAGAGCCTACGAGCAGTACTTC.